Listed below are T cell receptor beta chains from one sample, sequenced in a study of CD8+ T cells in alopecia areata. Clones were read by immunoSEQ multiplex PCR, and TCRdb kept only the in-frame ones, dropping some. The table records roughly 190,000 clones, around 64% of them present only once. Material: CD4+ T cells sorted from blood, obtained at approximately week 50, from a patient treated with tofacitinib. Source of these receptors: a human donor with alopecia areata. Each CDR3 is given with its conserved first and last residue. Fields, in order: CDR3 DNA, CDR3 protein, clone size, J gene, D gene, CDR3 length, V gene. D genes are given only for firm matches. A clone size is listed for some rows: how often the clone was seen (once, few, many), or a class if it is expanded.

CDR3 DNA: TGCAGCGCCCGAAGGGGTTCCTTGAACACTGAAGCTTTCTTT
CDR3 protein: CSARRGSLNTEAFF
clone size: -
J gene: TRBJ1-1
D gene: -
CDR3 length: 14
V gene: TRBV29-1

CDR3 DNA: TGTGCCAGCAGTTTTCGGACAGAGAACACTGAAGCTTTCTTT
CDR3 protein: CASSFRTENTEAFF
clone size: -
J gene: TRBJ1-1
D gene: -
CDR3 length: 14
V gene: TRBV27

CDR3 DNA: TGCGCCAGCAGCCTGGGGGACAGGGCCCGCGGCTACACCTTC
CDR3 protein: CASSLGDRARGYTF
clone size: -
J gene: TRBJ1-2
D gene: TRBD1
CDR3 length: 14
V gene: TRBV5-1

CDR3 DNA: TGCAGCGTAATGGACAGCTCCTACGAGCAGTACTTC
CDR3 protein: CSVMDSSYEQYF
clone size: once
J gene: TRBJ2-7
D gene: -
CDR3 length: 12
V gene: TRBV29-1

CDR3 DNA: TGCGCCAAGTCCTACAATGAGCAGTTCTTC
CDR3 protein: CAKSYNEQFF
clone size: -
J gene: TRBJ2-1
D gene: -
CDR3 length: 10
V gene: TRBV5-1

CDR3 DNA: TGCAGCGTCGCGACAAGCGGAGGGAATCAGCCCCAGCATTTT
CDR3 protein: CSVATSGGNQPQHF
clone size: once
J gene: TRBJ1-5
D gene: -
CDR3 length: 14
V gene: TRBV29-1

CDR3 DNA: TGTGCCAGCCGGGACGGTGAAGCTTTCTTT
CDR3 protein: CASRDGEAFF
clone size: -
J gene: TRBJ1-1
D gene: -
CDR3 length: 10
V gene: TRBV6-1

CDR3 DNA: TGCGCCAGCAGCCAAGGGCAGACCTATGGCTACACCTTC
CDR3 protein: CASSQGQTYGYTF
clone size: -
J gene: TRBJ1-2
D gene: -
CDR3 length: 13
V gene: TRBV4-3

CDR3 DNA: TGTGCCAGCAGCTCCCTCACGGGGCGGGGGTCGAATGAGCAGTTCTTC
CDR3 protein: CASSSLTGRGSNEQFF
clone size: -
J gene: TRBJ2-1
D gene: TRBD2
CDR3 length: 16
V gene: TRBV11-3

CDR3 DNA: TGTGCCAGCAGTGAAAGGGGCAGGATGAATTCACCCCTCCACTTT
CDR3 protein: CASSERGRMNSPLHF
clone size: few
J gene: TRBJ1-6
D gene: -
CDR3 length: 15
V gene: TRBV6-1

CDR3 DNA: TGCGCCAGCAGCCGGGACAGTAAGGGCGAAAAACTGTTTTTT
CDR3 protein: CASSRDSKGEKLFF
clone size: few
J gene: TRBJ1-4
D gene: TRBD1
CDR3 length: 14
V gene: TRBV4-3

CDR3 DNA: TGCGCCAGCAGCTTGATGGCAAACACCGGGGAGCTGTTTTTT
CDR3 protein: CASSLMANTGELFF
clone size: -
J gene: TRBJ2-2
D gene: -
CDR3 length: 14
V gene: TRBV5-1

CDR3 DNA: TGTGCTAGTGGTTTGGTACTCATAGGGGCGACCGGGGAGCTGTTTTTT
CDR3 protein: CASGLVLIGATGELFF
clone size: -
J gene: TRBJ2-2
D gene: -
CDR3 length: 16
V gene: TRBV12-5

CDR3 DNA: TGCGCCAGCAGCTTGCAGTTCACCCACGAGCAGTACTTC
CDR3 protein: CASSLQFTHEQYF
clone size: -
J gene: TRBJ2-7
D gene: -
CDR3 length: 13
V gene: TRBV5-1

CDR3 DNA: TGTGCCAGCAGCGTAGGGGGGACTATACAAGAGACCCAGTACTTC
CDR3 protein: CASSVGGTIQETQYF
clone size: -
J gene: TRBJ2-5
D gene: TRBD2
CDR3 length: 15
V gene: TRBV9

CDR3 DNA: TGTGCCTGGAGTGTAGCCGGGGGAAACACCATATATTTT
CDR3 protein: CAWSVAGGNTIYF
clone size: -
J gene: TRBJ1-3
D gene: -
CDR3 length: 13
V gene: TRBV30

CDR3 DNA: TGTGCCAGCAGTGAATACGGGACAGCGCATGAAAAACTGTTTTTT
CDR3 protein: CASSEYGTAHEKLFF
clone size: -
J gene: TRBJ1-4
D gene: TRBD1
CDR3 length: 15
V gene: TRBV25-1

CDR3 DNA: TGCGCCAGCAGCTTGGACTACACCGGGGAGCTGTTTTTT
CDR3 protein: CASSLDYTGELFF
clone size: once
J gene: TRBJ2-2
D gene: -
CDR3 length: 13
V gene: TRBV5-1

CDR3 DNA: TGTGCCTCCGAAAGATTTAACTATGGCTACACCTTC
CDR3 protein: CASERFNYGYTF
clone size: -
J gene: TRBJ1-2
D gene: -
CDR3 length: 12
V gene: TRBV30

CDR3 DNA: TGTGCCTGGAGTACGCGGGGCGGGCCCCAGCATTTT
CDR3 protein: CAWSTRGGPQHF
clone size: -
J gene: TRBJ1-5
D gene: -
CDR3 length: 12
V gene: TRBV30

CDR3 DNA: TGCAGCGTCTGGACAGGGGACCCCTACGAGCAGTACTTC
CDR3 protein: CSVWTGDPYEQYF
clone size: -
J gene: TRBJ2-7
D gene: TRBD1
CDR3 length: 13
V gene: TRBV29-1

CDR3 DNA: TGTGCCAGTACCCGGACTGGAGGAACCGGGGAGCTGTTTTTT
CDR3 protein: CASTRTGGTGELFF
clone size: -
J gene: TRBJ2-2
D gene: -
CDR3 length: 14
V gene: TRBV19

CDR3 DNA: TGTGCCAGCAGCTTATCGCTTGGTGGCGGCACTGAAGCTTTCTTT
CDR3 protein: CASSLSLGGGTEAFF
clone size: -
J gene: TRBJ1-1
D gene: -
CDR3 length: 15
V gene: TRBV7-8

CDR3 DNA: TGTGCCACCAGCAGAGGGGACAGGGGGCCGGGGAATGAGCAGTTCTTC
CDR3 protein: CATSRGDRGPGNEQFF
clone size: -
J gene: TRBJ2-1
D gene: TRBD1
CDR3 length: 16
V gene: TRBV15

CDR3 DNA: TGTGCCAGCAGTGAATCGGCAGGGTTCAAAAACATTCAGTACTTC
CDR3 protein: CASSESAGFKNIQYF
clone size: few
J gene: TRBJ2-4
D gene: -
CDR3 length: 15
V gene: TRBV6-1

CDR3 DNA: TGCAGCGTTGCAGATCTGTATGAAAAACTGTTTTTT
CDR3 protein: CSVADLYEKLFF
clone size: -
J gene: TRBJ1-4
D gene: -
CDR3 length: 12
V gene: TRBV29-1

CDR3 DNA: TGTGCCTGGAGGACGTATGGCTACACCTTC
CDR3 protein: CAWRTYGYTF
clone size: few
J gene: TRBJ1-2
D gene: -
CDR3 length: 10
V gene: TRBV30

CDR3 DNA: TGTGCCAGCAGGACAGGGGGCTATGGCTACACCTTC
CDR3 protein: CASRTGGYGYTF
clone size: -
J gene: TRBJ1-2
D gene: TRBD1
CDR3 length: 12
V gene: TRBV27

CDR3 DNA: TGTGCCAGCTATTCCCTTGGCTACACCTTC
CDR3 protein: CASYSLGYTF
clone size: few
J gene: TRBJ1-2
D gene: -
CDR3 length: 10
V gene: TRBV6-1

CDR3 DNA: TGTGCCAGCACCGGGGACAGGACGAACACTGAAGCTTTCTTT
CDR3 protein: CASTGDRTNTEAFF
clone size: -
J gene: TRBJ1-1
D gene: TRBD1
CDR3 length: 14
V gene: TRBV27

CDR3 DNA: TGTGCCAGCAGCGTAGAAGGGACCGCATGGGAAACACCCCTCCACTTT
CDR3 protein: CASSVEGTAWETPLHF
clone size: -
J gene: TRBJ1-6
D gene: -
CDR3 length: 16
V gene: TRBV7-3

CDR3 DNA: TGTGCCAGCAGCGTAGATGGGGGACTCACCGGGGAGCTGTTTTTT
CDR3 protein: CASSVDGGLTGELFF
clone size: -
J gene: TRBJ2-2
D gene: -
CDR3 length: 15
V gene: TRBV9

CDR3 DNA: TGTGCCAGCAGCTGGGACAGGGGGGCTTCAGGATCACCCCTCCACTTT
CDR3 protein: CASSWDRGASGSPLHF
clone size: -
J gene: TRBJ1-6
D gene: TRBD1
CDR3 length: 16
V gene: TRBV2

CDR3 DNA: TGTGCCAGCATTTCTTCAGCGTTCCCCATTAATGAAAAACTGTTTTTT
CDR3 protein: CASISSAFPINEKLFF
clone size: few
J gene: TRBJ1-4
D gene: -
CDR3 length: 16
V gene: TRBV2

CDR3 DNA: TGTGCCATCAGTGTGCCCGGATCACCCCTCCACTTT
CDR3 protein: CAISVPGSPLHF
clone size: -
J gene: TRBJ1-6
D gene: -
CDR3 length: 12
V gene: TRBV10-3

CDR3 DNA: TGTGCCACCAGCCTCTCTGGGGCCAACGTCCTGACTTTC
CDR3 protein: CATSLSGANVLTF
clone size: -
J gene: TRBJ2-6
D gene: -
CDR3 length: 13
V gene: TRBV15

CDR3 DNA: TGTGCCAGCAGCGGACTAGCGGGGTCGTCCGGGGAGCTGTTTTTT
CDR3 protein: CASSGLAGSSGELFF
clone size: -
J gene: TRBJ2-2
D gene: TRBD2
CDR3 length: 15
V gene: TRBV9

CDR3 DNA: TGTGCCAGCAGCCAAATGAGTGGGAATGGCTACACCTTC
CDR3 protein: CASSQMSGNGYTF
clone size: -
J gene: TRBJ1-2
D gene: -
CDR3 length: 13
V gene: TRBV7-2

CDR3 DNA: TGTGCCATCAGTGAAGGCCGAAGACAGGACTATGGCTACACCTTC
CDR3 protein: CAISEGRRQDYGYTF
clone size: -
J gene: TRBJ1-2
D gene: -
CDR3 length: 15
V gene: TRBV10-3

CDR3 DNA: TGTGCCAGCTCTACCTCCCACAGGGGAAGAGATTCACCCCTCCACTTT
CDR3 protein: CASSTSHRGRDSPLHF
clone size: -
J gene: TRBJ1-6
D gene: TRBD1
CDR3 length: 16
V gene: TRBV5-6

CDR3 DNA: TGTGCCAGCAGCTTAGTAGGTGGGGGGCAGAGCTCCTACGAGCAGTACTTC
CDR3 protein: CASSLVGGGQSSYEQYF
clone size: few
J gene: TRBJ2-7
D gene: -
CDR3 length: 17
V gene: TRBV7-6

CDR3 DNA: TGTGCCAGCAGCTTTACAGAAACCTCACCCCTCCACTTT
CDR3 protein: CASSFTETSPLHF
clone size: few
J gene: TRBJ1-6
D gene: -
CDR3 length: 13
V gene: TRBV5-6

CDR3 DNA: TGTGCCAGCAGTGAATTTGGGGGTCGTGAAAAACTGTTTTTT
CDR3 protein: CASSEFGGREKLFF
clone size: few
J gene: TRBJ1-4
D gene: -
CDR3 length: 14
V gene: TRBV2